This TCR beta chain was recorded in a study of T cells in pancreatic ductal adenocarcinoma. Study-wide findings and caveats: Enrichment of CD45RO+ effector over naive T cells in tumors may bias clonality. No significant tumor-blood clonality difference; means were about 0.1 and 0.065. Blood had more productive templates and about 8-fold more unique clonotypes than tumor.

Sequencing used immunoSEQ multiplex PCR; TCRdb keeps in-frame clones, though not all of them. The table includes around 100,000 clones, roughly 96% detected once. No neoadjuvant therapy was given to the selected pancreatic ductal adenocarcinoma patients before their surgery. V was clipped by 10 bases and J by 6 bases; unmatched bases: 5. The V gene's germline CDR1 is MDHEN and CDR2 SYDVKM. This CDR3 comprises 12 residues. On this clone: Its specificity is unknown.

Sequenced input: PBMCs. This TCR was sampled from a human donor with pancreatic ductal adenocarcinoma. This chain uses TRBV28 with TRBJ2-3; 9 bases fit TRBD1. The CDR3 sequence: CATIGQGDTQYF. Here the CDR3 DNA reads TGTGCCACTATCGGACAGGGGGATACGCAGTATTTT.